One sample yielded the 28 T cell receptor beta chains listed below, sequenced in a study of T cell repertoires in cytomegalovirus infection (dated by TCRdb to about 2019). The instrument was an Illumina HiSeq 1500. The public sequencing data were trimmed at Q25 with fastp and processed into clonotypes with MiXCR by TCRdb, which kept only in-frame beta chains. Entries that share a CDR3 protein sequence are merged under the most common genes and DNA. This sample holds more than 250,000 distinct CDR3 sequences; 12% to 15% were observed only once. In total, the top ten clones hold 8.5% to 9% of the sample. Source material: PBMCs. These TCRs come from a human donor in good health (CMV status not recorded). Some clones in this sample may be carry-over from other donors' samples.

This clonotype appeared many times. This sequence joins TRBV6-6 and TRBJ2-6; D remains unclear. This CDR3 has 15 residues. Per the germline V gene, CDR1 is MNHNY and CDR2 is SVGAGI (reference sequence). V dropped 6 bases and J dropped 0 bases, with 9 bases sitting between them. CDR3 in amino acids: CASSETGSGANVLTF. The CDR3 coding sequence is TGTGCCAGCAGCGAGACCGGCTCTGGGGCCAACGTCCTGACTTTC.

This clonotype has a count of ten or more. The chain uses TRBV7-6 and TRBJ1-1; D possibly corresponds to TRBD1 (6 bases). V dropped 5 bases and J dropped 5 bases, with 15 bases sitting between them. The CDR3 sequence is 14 residues long. Germline loops: CDR1 SGHVS, CDR2 FNYEAQ. The CDR3 here is CASSQTGRGTEAFF. The CDR3 DNA reads TGTGCCAGCAGCCAAACAGGGAGAGGAACTGAAGCTTTCTTT.

This clonotype appeared many times. The chain links TRBV2 to TRBJ1-2; no definite D call. The ends were cut back, 10 bases at V and 13 bases at J, with 19 bases in the middle. Germline-derived CDR1 and CDR2 are SNHLY and FYNNEI. The CDR3 covers 11 residues. The CDR3 loop is CATRLLAALTF. The DNA for the CDR3 is TGTGCCACCCGACTTCTCGCGGCGCTCACCTTC.

The chain carries TRBV5-6 and TRBJ1-2, with a weak D call TRBD1 (5 bases). This CDR3 has 13 residues. Trimming removed 0 bases from V and 7 bases from J, with 10 bases in between. Germline values: CDR1 SGHDT, CDR2 YYEEEE. This chain's CDR3 is CASSLEGRAGYTF. In DNA form, the CDR3 reads TGTGCCAGCAGCTTGGAAGGCAGGGCTGGCTACACCTTC.

The chain carries TRBV2 and TRBJ2-1; 7 nucleotides agree with TRBD2. The CDR3 is 15 residues long. The trim removed 6 bases at V and 11 bases at J, leaving 16 bases unmatched. The germline CDR1 and CDR2 sequences are SNHLY and FYNNEI. The CDR3 region is CASRGVGGRVGQQFF. The CDR3 DNA reads as TGTGCCAGCAGGGGAGTGGGAGGGAGGGTTGGTCAGCAGTTCTTC.

There are many counts of this clonotype. The chain employs TRBV5-1 and TRBJ2-7, with 8 bases matching TRBD2. The CDR3 spans 15 residues. With 1 base clipped from V and 3 bases from J, the junction kept 6 bases outside the gene matches. The V gene's germline CDR1 is SGHRS and CDR2 YFSETQ. CDR3 nucleotides: TGCGCCAGCAGCTTGTTTCCGGGAGGGAGCTACGAGCAGTACTTC. Translation gives CASSLFPGGSYEQYF.

This clonotype has only a few counts. This chain links TRBV20-1 with TRBJ2-2, with a weak D call TRBD2 (5 bases). V was cut by 6 bases and J by 0 bases, with 17 bases left in between. CDR1 and CDR2 (germline): DFQATT, SNEGSKA (reference sequence). This CDR3 region has 16 residues. The CDR3 region has the DNA TGCAGTGCGTCCCTAGGGTCAGCGGCGAACACCGGGGAGCTGTTTTTT. Translating gives CSASLGSAANTGELFF.

J is TRBJ1-1 and V is TRBV10-2; possible D gene TRBD1, 5 bases. Germline values: CDR1 WSHSY, CDR2 SAAADI. The CDR3 consists of 15 residues. The V end was cut by 6 bases, the J end by 1 base, with 15 bases between. The CDR3 spells CASRTGLSGNTEAFF. The CDR3 DNA reads as TGCGCCAGCAGGACGGGACTCTCCGGGAACACTGAAGCTTTCTTT.

This clonotype was seen only a few times. The genes are TRBV29-1 and TRBJ1-3; D unclear. CDR3 size: 12 residues. Per the germline V gene, CDR1 is SQVTM and CDR2 is ANQGSEA. V lost 7 bases and J lost 3, with 10 bases in between. The CDR3 reads CSGTVNGNTIYF. DNA of the CDR3: TGCAGCGGGACCGTGAATGGAAACACCATATATTTT.

There are many counts of this clonotype. The J gene is TRBJ2-7, the V gene TRBV7-8, with unresolved D. CDR3 length equals 14 residues. V lost 1 base and J 3 bases, leaving 10 bases between the germline ends. In germline, CDR1 is SGHVS, CDR2 FQNEAQ. CDR3 loop: CASSLGAVFYEQYF. The CDR3 DNA reads as TGTGCCAGCAGCTTAGGGGCAGTGTTCTACGAGCAGTACTTC.

The chain uses TRBV20-1 and TRBJ1-2; 9 bases align to TRBD1. CDR1 and CDR2 (germline): DFQATT, SNEGSKA (reference sequence). The CDR3 is 14 residues long. The CDR3 protein is CSPSTGGVSYGYTF. The CDR3 DNA is TGCAGCCCCAGTACAGGGGGCGTATCCTATGGCTACACCTTC.

This clonotype turned up a few times. The V gene is TRBV19, the J gene TRBJ1-1; 10 bases agree with TRBD1. The germline V gene has CDR1 LNHDA and CDR2 SQIVND (reference sequence). This CDR3 has 15 amino acids. J gave up 5 bases and V 5 bases, and 8 bases lay outside the gene matches. The CDR3 nucleotides read TGTGCCAGTAGTCTCCCAGGACAGGGGGGAACTGAAGCTTTCTTT. Protein: CASSLPGQGGTEAFF.

The table lists this clonotype with many counts. V is TRBV11-2 and J is TRBJ1-4; D may be TRBD1 (5 bases). Germline V CDR1 and CDR2: SGHAT, FQNNGV. V was clipped by 1 base and J by 7 bases, with 13 bases between them. This CDR3 has 15 residues. CDR3 sequence: CASSLGDREGEKLFF. As DNA, the CDR3 is TGTGCCAGCAGCTTAGGGGACCGAGAAGGTGAAAAACTGTTTTTT.

This clonotype turned up a few times. Given a much more abundant clone one base away, this may be a read error. The rearrangement joins TRBV11-2 to TRBJ2-1; 8 bases are a match to TRBD2. After removal of 5 bases from V and 15 bases from J, the junction contained 12 bases not matched to a gene. The CDR3 is made up of 13 amino acids. Germline V gene lookup returns CDR1 SGHAT and CDR2 FQNNGV. CDR3 sequence reads: CASSPVGGTRGFF. Here the CDR3 DNA reads TGTGCCAGCAGCCCCGTGGGAGGGACTAGAGGGTTCTTC.

This clonotype was observed at least ten times. In DNA form, the CDR3 reads TGTGCCAGCAGTGAGCCTGGGTTGGACGAGCAGTACTTC. Amino acid sequence: CASSEPGLDEQYF. V is TRBV7-9 and J is TRBJ2-7, with D uncertain. The V end was cut by 6 bases, the J end by 5 bases, with 14 bases between. Germline V CDR1 and CDR2: SEHNR, FQNEAQ (reference sequence). The CDR3 is made up of 13 amino acids.

The CDR3 bases are TGTGCCAGCAGTCCCCTAAAGCTTTTCCAGCATTTT. Encoded protein: CASSPLKLFQHF. The chain carries TRBV28 and TRBJ1-5; D gene ambiguous. The CDR3 extends over 12 amino acids. Germline CDR1 MDHEN, CDR2 SYDVKM. The V end was cut by 5 bases, the J end by 12 bases, with 14 bases between.

As DNA, the CDR3 is TGCGCCAGCAGCCAGGGGACCGTAGGAGGCTACACCTTC. It encodes CASSQGTVGGYTF. The rearrangement joins TRBV4-1 to TRBJ1-2, with a weak D call TRBD1 (5 bases). Trimming pared 3 bases from V and 8 bases from J, leaving 13 bases between. Germline V gives CDR1 MGHRA, CDR2 YSYEKL. The CDR3 is made up of 13 amino acids.

This chain links TRBV29-1 with TRBJ2-3, with D tentatively TRBD1 (5 bases). The germline V gene encodes CDR1 SQVTM and CDR2 ANQGSEA. V lost 4 bases to trimming and J lost 4 bases, with 12 bases between them. The CDR3 consists of 13 residues. The DNA for the CDR3 is TGCAGCGTTGCGGATGGGGCTGCAGATACGCAGTATTTT. Translating it yields CSVADGAADTQYF.

This clonotype was seen only a few times. The rearrangement uses TRBV19 and TRBJ1-5; the D gene is possibly TRBD1 (6 bases). V shed 6 bases and J shed 3 bases, with 12 bases lying between them. The CDR3 extends over 14 amino acids. Germline V gene sequence: CDR1 LNHDA, CDR2 SQIVND (reference sequence). This CDR3 is CASRSRDINQPQHF. CDR3 coding DNA: TGTGCCAGTAGGAGCCGGGACATCAATCAGCCCCAGCATTTT. Drawing the rest from reference TRBV19 and TRBJ1-5, the complete variable domain is DGGITQSPKYLFRKEGQNVTLSCEQNLNHDAMYWYRQDPGQGLRLIYYSQIVNDFQKGDIAEGYSVSREKKESFPLTVTSAQKNPTAFYLCASRSRDINQPQHFGDGTRLSIL.

This clonotype has at least ten counts. The chain couples TRBV29-1 to TRBJ2-1, with 11 bases lining up with TRBD2. CDR1 SQVTM and CDR2 ANQGSEA come from the germline V gene. CDR3 size: 13 residues. With 7 bases clipped from V and 5 bases from J, the junction kept 4 bases outside the gene matches. The CDR3 region has the DNA TGCAGCGACGCTAGCGGGGGGCACAATGAGCAGTTCTTC. Protein product: CSDASGGHNEQFF.

This clonotype was seen many times. The V gene is TRBV7-9, the J gene TRBJ2-3; D possibly corresponds to TRBD1 (6 bases). The CDR3 length is 15 residues. Germline CDR1 and CDR2: SEHNR and FQNEAQ (reference sequence). Between the trimmed V and J ends, which lost 4 bases and 0 bases, there was a span of 11 bases. CDR3 region: CASSSGQTSTDTQYF. The CDR3 region has the DNA TGTGCCAGCAGCTCCGGACAGACTAGCACAGATACGCAGTATTTT. Combining the CDR3 with reference TRBV7-9 and TRBJ2-3 gives the whole variable domain DTGVSQNPRHKITKRGQNVTFRCDPISEHNRLYWYRQTLGQGPEFLTYFQNEAQLEKSRLLSDRFSAERPKGSFSTLEIQRTEQGDSAMYLCASSSGQTSTDTQYFGPGTRLTVL.

This clonotype showed up just a few times. CDR3 amino acids: CASSGRGFNTGELFF. CDR3 bases: TGTGCCAGCAGCGGTCGTGGGTTCAACACCGGGGAGCTGTTTTTT. V is TRBV9 and J is TRBJ2-2; D not certain. The CDR3 covers 15 residues. In germline, CDR1 is SGDLS, CDR2 YYNGEE. V lost 3 bases, J lost 2 bases, and 11 bases lay in between.

This clonotype appeared many times. V is TRBV28 and J is TRBJ2-5; TRBD2 is a possible D gene (5 bases). With 7 bases removed from V and 2 bases from J, the gap between germline ends came to 17 bases. From germline, CDR1 is MDHEN and CDR2 SYDVKM. CDR3 length: 15 amino acids. CDR3 sequence (DNA): TGTGCCAGCAAGGGAGCCCTGAGAGCACAAGAGACCCAGTACTTC. The encoded protein is CASKGALRAQETQYF.

J is TRBJ2-3 and V is TRBV6-4; D call uncertain. This CDR3 comprises 14 residues. Germline V gene data show CDR1 as MRHNA and CDR2 as SNTAGT. V was shortened by 0 bases and J by 0 bases, with 4 bases between the two germline ends. In DNA form, the CDR3 reads TGTGCCAGCAGTGACTCTTCTAGCACAGATACGCAGTATTTT. Residues: CASSDSSSTDTQYF.

The genes are TRBV29-1 and TRBJ2-3; 7 bases align to TRBD2. The trim removed 4 bases at V and 6 bases at J, leaving 10 bases unmatched. The germline gives CDR1 SQVTM, CDR2 ANQGSEA. The CDR3 covers 14 residues. Here the CDR3 reads CSVGAGRNRDTQYF. The CDR3 nucleotides are TGCAGCGTTGGCGCCGGGAGGAATCGCGATACGCAGTATTTT.

CDR3 amino acids: CATSFSRGVGKNEQFF. Written as DNA, the CDR3 is TGTGCCACCAGCTTCTCGCGGGGGGTCGGAAAGAATGAGCAGTTCTTC. The chain joins TRBV15 to TRBJ2-1, with 8 nucleotides matching TRBD2. Germline CDR1 LNHNV, CDR2 YYDKDF (reference sequence). Trimming cost V 5 bases and J 7 bases; bases outside gene matches: 13. CDR3 length: 16 amino acids.

This clonotype was found a few times. The chain recombines TRBV5-6 with TRBJ1-2; tentatively, D is TRBD1 (5 bases). Germline CDR1 SGHDT, CDR2 YYEEEE. V was trimmed by 2 bases and J by 2 bases, leaving 10 bases between them. The CDR3 runs 14 residues. DNA for the CDR3: TGTGCCAGCAGCTTAAGGACACCAAACTATGGCTACACCTTC. This sequence encodes CASSLRTPNYGYTF.

The chain carries TRBV6-1 and TRBJ2-1; 13 nucleotides align to TRBD2. CDR1 is MNHNS and CDR2 is SASEGT in the germline V gene. The CDR3 is 14 residues long. J was trimmed by 6 bases and V by 7 bases; bases with no gene match: 3. The CDR3 DNA is TGTGCCAGCAAGGGACTAGCGGGAAGCAATGAGCAGTTCTTC. It translates to CASKGLAGSNEQFF.